The source of this T cell receptor beta chain is a study of T cells in Graves' hyperthyroidism and ophthalmopathy. Ten or more counts support this clonotype. Amplified TCR beta CDR3 regions came from RNA transcripts. HTBI primers were used for first-round RT-PCR of the TCR CDR3. From the multiplex PCR reads, TCRdb called clonotypes with MiXCR, one entry per CDR3 protein. The sample carries approximately 330,000 distinct CDR3 sequences, roughly 13% recorded once. The CDR3 runs to 15 residues. Trimming pared 6 bases from V and 4 bases from J, leaving 15 bases between. CDR1 and CDR2 from the germline V gene are MDHEN and SYDVKM.

Input material: blood. The rearrangement links TRBV28 to TRBJ2-2; D may be TRBD2 (6 bases). This TCR derives from a woman aged 40-49 years with Graves' ophthalmopathy. The CDR3, as DNA: TGTGCCAGCAGACCCACAGGAGCGGGCACCGGGGAGCTGTTTTTT. It translates to CASRPTGAGTGELFF.